The rows below give T cell receptor beta chains drawn from one sample of a study of T cells in Graves' hyperthyroidism and ophthalmopathy. TCRdb recomputed calls from the multiplex PCR reads with MiXCR, one row per CDR3 protein. The top ten clones hold about 53% of a sample with some 530,000 distinct CDR3 sequences, around a fifth of them seen once. The sequenced sample was blood. The receptors derive from an older woman with Graves' ophthalmopathy. The CDR3 runs from the conserved cysteine through the conserved F or W. D genes are given only for firm matches. The size entry is marked missing in some rows and otherwise reads once, few, many or a size class.

cdr3_nt: TGTGCCACCAGCGGAGCGGGAGGGCCTTGGGATGAGCAGTTCTTC
cdr3_aa: CATSGAGGPWDEQFF
j_call: TRBJ2-1
d_call: TRBD2
v_call: TRBV15
clone_size: .

cdr3_nt: TGTGCCAGCAGCGGGACAGGGAGACATGAAAAACTGTTTTTT
cdr3_aa: CASSGTGRHEKLFF
j_call: TRBJ1-4
d_call: TRBD1
v_call: TRBV28
clone_size: .

cdr3_nt: TGCAGTGCTCCGGCTAGCGGAGAGTCCTACGAGCAGTACTTC
cdr3_aa: CSAPASGESYEQYF
j_call: TRBJ2-7
d_call: TRBD2
v_call: TRBV20-1
clone_size: few

cdr3_nt: TGTGCCAGCAGCTTAGACCAAACCACTGAAGCTTTCTTT
cdr3_aa: CASSLDQTTEAFF
j_call: TRBJ1-1
d_call: .
v_call: TRBV7-9
clone_size: few

cdr3_nt: TGTGCCAGCAGCTTAGTATGGGGCCGATACAATGAGCAGTTCTTC
cdr3_aa: CASSLVWGRYNEQFF
j_call: TRBJ2-1
d_call: .
v_call: TRBV7-2
clone_size: many

cdr3_nt: TGCGCCAGCAGTCCCGGCCCCTGGAGCACTGAAGCTTTCTTT
cdr3_aa: CASSPGPWSTEAFF
j_call: TRBJ1-1
d_call: .
v_call: TRBV10-2
clone_size: .

cdr3_nt: TGTGCCAGCAGTTACTCAGGGACAGACCCGCAGTACTTC
cdr3_aa: CASSYSGTDPQYF
j_call: TRBJ2-7
d_call: TRBD1
v_call: TRBV2
clone_size: many

cdr3_nt: TGTGCCACCTCCCCGCTAGCGGGAGTGGATGAGCAGTTCTTC
cdr3_aa: CATSPLAGVDEQFF
j_call: TRBJ2-1
d_call: TRBD2
v_call: TRBV2
clone_size: few

cdr3_nt: TGTGCTAGTGGAACAAATCTGAACACTGAAGCTTTCTTT
cdr3_aa: CASGTNLNTEAFF
j_call: TRBJ1-1
d_call: .
v_call: TRBV12-5
clone_size: many

cdr3_nt: TGTGCCAGCAGCTTAGAAGGGGGAATGCGAAACACCATATATTTT
cdr3_aa: CASSLEGGMRNTIYF
j_call: TRBJ1-3
d_call: .
v_call: TRBV7-9
clone_size: .

cdr3_nt: TGTGCCAGCAGCCAACGTAGGGAGTTGGGCTACACCTTC
cdr3_aa: CASSQRRELGYTF
j_call: TRBJ1-2
d_call: .
v_call: TRBV14
clone_size: .

cdr3_nt: TGTGCCAGCTCCCGCGACAGGGGGCTAGGGGGTGAAGCTTTCTTT
cdr3_aa: CASSRDRGLGGEAFF
j_call: TRBJ1-1
d_call: TRBD1
v_call: TRBV18
clone_size: .

cdr3_nt: TGTGCCAGCAGGTCTAGCGGGAGTGTTGGCGAGCAGTACTTC
cdr3_aa: CASRSSGSVGEQYF
j_call: TRBJ2-7
d_call: TRBD2
v_call: TRBV12-3/TRBV12-4
clone_size: few

cdr3_nt: TGTGCCAGTACCTCCCGAAGGTTAGGTACGAACACCGGGGAGCTGTTTTTT
cdr3_aa: CASTSRRLGTNTGELFF
j_call: TRBJ2-2
d_call: .
v_call: TRBV19
clone_size: few

cdr3_nt: TGTGCCAGCAGCGTAGGAGTGGAACGCACAGATACGCAGTATTTT
cdr3_aa: CASSVGVERTDTQYF
j_call: TRBJ2-3
d_call: .
v_call: TRBV2
clone_size: many

cdr3_nt: TGTGCCAGCAGTGAAGCCGGGGCTGAAGCTTTCTTT
cdr3_aa: CASSEAGAEAFF
j_call: TRBJ1-1
d_call: .
v_call: TRBV6-1
clone_size: .

cdr3_nt: TGCGCCAGCAGCATTGACAGTGGGAGCAATTCACCCCTCCACTTT
cdr3_aa: CASSIDSGSNSPLHF
j_call: TRBJ1-6
d_call: .
v_call: TRBV5-1
clone_size: .

cdr3_nt: TGTGCCAGCAGTGGCCCCCTGAGAAGGGATACGCAGTATTTT
cdr3_aa: CASSGPLRRDTQYF
j_call: TRBJ2-3
d_call: .
v_call: TRBV2
clone_size: .

cdr3_nt: TGTGCCAGCGAAATGTGGGGAGTCACCGGGGAGCTGTTTTTT
cdr3_aa: CASEMWGVTGELFF
j_call: TRBJ2-2
d_call: .
v_call: TRBV6-1
clone_size: .

cdr3_nt: TGTGCCAGCAGTCCGGTGGGACAGGAGAACTATGGCTACACCTTC
cdr3_aa: CASSPVGQENYGYTF
j_call: TRBJ1-2
d_call: TRBD1
v_call: TRBV28
clone_size: many

cdr3_nt: TGTGCCAGCAGCTTAAAAACAGGGTACAACTATGGCTACACCTTC
cdr3_aa: CASSLKTGYNYGYTF
j_call: TRBJ1-2
d_call: .
v_call: TRBV7-2
clone_size: .

cdr3_nt: TGCGCCAGCAGCCAGCCGGGACTAGCGGATCAGACAGGGGAGCTGTTTTTT
cdr3_aa: CASSQPGLADQTGELFF
j_call: TRBJ2-2
d_call: TRBD2
v_call: TRBV4-1
clone_size: once

cdr3_nt: TGTGCCAGCAGCTCCGGCGCCCTAGCGGGAGGGACAGATACGCAGTATTTT
cdr3_aa: CASSSGALAGGTDTQYF
j_call: TRBJ2-3
d_call: TRBD2
v_call: TRBV11-2
clone_size: many

cdr3_nt: TGTGCCAGCAGCCAAGCCTCAACAGGTCAGCCCCAGCATTTT
cdr3_aa: CASSQASTGQPQHF
j_call: TRBJ1-5
d_call: .
v_call: TRBV3-1
clone_size: .

cdr3_nt: TGTGCCAGCAGTCCGGGACAGGTGAATGAGCAGTTCTTC
cdr3_aa: CASSPGQVNEQFF
j_call: TRBJ2-1
d_call: TRBD1
v_call: TRBV12-3/TRBV12-4
clone_size: many

cdr3_nt: TGTGCCATCAGTGAGTCGAAAGGGGCAGGCACAGATACGCAGTATTTT
cdr3_aa: CAISESKGAGTDTQYF
j_call: TRBJ2-3
d_call: .
v_call: TRBV10-3
clone_size: many

cdr3_nt: TGTGCCAGCAGTACCCGGGACAGCCTCAATGGCTACACCTTC
cdr3_aa: CASSTRDSLNGYTF
j_call: TRBJ1-2
d_call: TRBD1
v_call: TRBV12-3/TRBV12-4
clone_size: .

cdr3_nt: TGCGCCAGCAGCGCCCACCCAGGCATGAGCTCCTATAATTCACCCCTCCACTTT
cdr3_aa: CASSAHPGMSSYNSPLHF
j_call: TRBJ1-6
d_call: .
v_call: TRBV5-1
clone_size: .

cdr3_nt: TGTGCCAGTAGTATAGGATTGACCCCACAAGAGACCCAGTACTTC
cdr3_aa: CASSIGLTPQETQYF
j_call: TRBJ2-5
d_call: .
v_call: TRBV19
clone_size: .

cdr3_nt: TGTGCCTGGATTGTAAGCGGGGATACGCAGTATTTT
cdr3_aa: CAWIVSGDTQYF
j_call: TRBJ2-3
d_call: .
v_call: TRBV30
clone_size: .

cdr3_nt: TGTGCCTGGAGTGACAGGGTCACCGGGGAGCTGTTTTTT
cdr3_aa: CAWSDRVTGELFF
j_call: TRBJ2-2
d_call: .
v_call: TRBV30
clone_size: many

cdr3_nt: TGCAGCGTTGAAGGTCGCGACAGCGACCAGCATTTT
cdr3_aa: CSVEGRDSDQHF
j_call: TRBJ1-5
d_call: .
v_call: TRBV29-1
clone_size: .

cdr3_nt: TGTGCCTGGAGTAACGCCTGGGGCAATCAGCCCCAGCATTTT
cdr3_aa: CAWSNAWGNQPQHF
j_call: TRBJ1-5
d_call: .
v_call: TRBV30
clone_size: .